The clone carrying this T cell receptor beta chain has a count of ten or more. Preparation of the TCRbeta library was carried out with unique molecular identifiers. Via MiXCR, TCRdb re-called the PCR reads, giving one row per CDR3 protein. This table holds some 250,000 distinct CDR3 sequences, about 12% found once. This entry comes from a study of T-cell reconstitution after alpha-beta-depleted transplantation in children. The germline V and J ends were trimmed by 0 bases and 3 bases, with 8 bases remaining between them. The V gene's germline CDR1 is DFQATT and CDR2 SNEGSKA (reference sequence). The CDR3 has 13 residues.

V usage is TRBV20-1 and J usage is TRBJ2-5; D is undetermined. The sequences come from PBMCs from the stem cell graft donor, collected from the stem cell graft. This sequence originates from a human donor who donated a stem cell graft to a child with acute lymphoblastic leukemia. CDR3 sequence (DNA): TGCAGTGCTAGAGATATAAGGGAAGAGACCCAGTACTTC. It codes for CSARDIREETQYF.